Reported below is one TCR beta chain. The data originate from a study of response to subunit inactivated influenza vaccine. Using its own MiXCR run on the RT-PCR reads, TCRdb lists one record per CDR3 protein. The table shows about 170,000 distinct CDR3 sequences, with about 12% occurring only once. CDR1 is SEHNR and CDR2 is FQNEAQ in the germline V gene (reference sequence). The CDR3 runs 15 residues. V was pared by 7 bases and J by 2 bases, with 15 bases between. This same sample was also taken into another study, of T cells expressing NK-cell markers. That investigation notes: The TCR beta cDNA came from 5'RACE template switching with UMIs. The authors derived TCR beta repertoires from sorted CD3+CD56+NKG2C+, CD3+CD56+NKG2C- and CD3+CD56-NKG2C+ T cells. Seven of the eight sequenced donors were HCMV-seropositive; one was seronegative. About 1.0-8% of CD8+ T cells in a handful of donors belonged to dominant NKG2C+ clonotypes. In four donors, dominant clonotypes made up about 25-60.1% of CD3+CD56-NKG2C+ cells.

The receptor's source is a man in his fifties or sixties who received an inactivated influenza vaccine. Sample: CD8+ T cells sorted from PBMCs, taken 11 to 12 days after vaccination. This chain joins TRBV7-9 and TRBJ2-1; possible D gene TRBD2, 5 bases. The CDR3 reads CASKKSGNAYNEQFF. The CDR3 DNA reads as TGTGCCAGCAAAAAATCGGGGAATGCCTACAATGAGCAGTTCTTC.